The T cell receptor beta chain under discussion was sequenced for a study of T cells in Graves' hyperthyroidism and ophthalmopathy. The wider study: Upon initial diagnosis and before any treatment, peripheral blood was collected. Study-wide points: Most clonotypes expanded in the thyroid (above 0.001) were also present in blood.

The investigators amplified TCR beta CDR3 regions from RNA transcripts. Researchers ran a first-round RT-PCR on the TCR CDR3 using the HTBI primer set. TCRdb analysed the multiplex PCR reads with MiXCR anew, one entry per CDR3 protein. The sample carries some 400,000 distinct CDR3 sequences, about 15% recorded once. As concerns this clonotype: Its specificity is not known.

With V trimmed by 4 bases and J by 6 bases, 6 bases remained unmatched. Germline CDR1 reads LGHNA; CDR2 reads YNFKEQ. The CDR3 extends over 13 amino acids. PBMCs were obtained from 9.5 to 10 ml fresh peripheral blood. The clonotype comes from a woman aged 60-70 years with Graves' hyperthyroidism. The rearrangement uses TRBV4-2 and TRBJ2-7; 7 bases fit TRBD2. The sequencing input was blood. The CDR3 DNA reads as TGTGCCAGCAGCCCTCCGACTAGCCGCGAGCAGTACTTC. Amino acid sequence: CASSPPTSREQYF.